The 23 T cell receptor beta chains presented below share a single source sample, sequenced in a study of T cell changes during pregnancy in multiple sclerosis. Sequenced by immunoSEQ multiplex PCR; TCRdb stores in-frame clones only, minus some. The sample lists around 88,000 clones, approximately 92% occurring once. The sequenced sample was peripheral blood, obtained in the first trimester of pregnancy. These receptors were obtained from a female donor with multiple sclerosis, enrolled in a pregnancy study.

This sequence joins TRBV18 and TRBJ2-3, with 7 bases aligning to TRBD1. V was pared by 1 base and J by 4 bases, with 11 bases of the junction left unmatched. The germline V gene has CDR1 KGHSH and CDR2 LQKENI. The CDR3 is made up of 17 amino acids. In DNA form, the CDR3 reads TGTGCCAGCTCACCACTTCGGACAGGATCCCTCCCAGATACGCAGTATTTT. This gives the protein CASSPLRTGSLPDTQYF.

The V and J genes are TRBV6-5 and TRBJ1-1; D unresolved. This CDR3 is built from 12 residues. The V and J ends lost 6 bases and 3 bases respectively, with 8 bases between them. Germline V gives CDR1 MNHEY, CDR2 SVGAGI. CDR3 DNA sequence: TGTGCCAGCAGGTCAGCGGACACTGAAGCTTTCTTT. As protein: CASRSADTEAFF.

CDR3 loop: CAWSVPAGGPSGANVLTF. The CDR3 bases are TGTGCCTGGAGTGTACCAGCGGGAGGGCCGTCTGGGGCCAACGTCCTGACTTTC. The gene calls are TRBV30 and TRBJ2-6; TRBD2 agrees at 10 bases. In germline, CDR1 is GTSNPN, CDR2 SVGIG (reference sequence). The trim removed 0 bases at V and 1 base at J, leaving 6 bases unmatched. This CDR3 is built from 18 residues. The full variable domain, with the rest looked up from reference TRBV30 and TRBJ2-6, is SQTIHQWPATLVQPVGSPLSLECTVEGTSNPNLYWYRQAAGRGLQLLFYSVGIGQISSEVPQNLSASRPQDRQFILSSKKLLLSDSGFYLCAWSVPAGGPSGANVLTFGAGSRLTVL.

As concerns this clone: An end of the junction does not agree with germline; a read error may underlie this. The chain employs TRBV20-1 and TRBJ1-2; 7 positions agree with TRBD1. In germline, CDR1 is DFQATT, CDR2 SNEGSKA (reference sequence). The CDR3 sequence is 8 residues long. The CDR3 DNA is TGCAGTGCTCAAAGGGACAGATTC. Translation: CSAQRDRF.

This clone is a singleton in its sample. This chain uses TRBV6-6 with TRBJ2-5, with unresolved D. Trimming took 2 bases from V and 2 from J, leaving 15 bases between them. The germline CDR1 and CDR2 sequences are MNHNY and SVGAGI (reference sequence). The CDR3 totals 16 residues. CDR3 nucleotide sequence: TGTGCCAGCAGTTACCTACCAACGTCCCCTCAAGAGACCCAGTACTTC. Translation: CASSYLPTSPQETQYF.

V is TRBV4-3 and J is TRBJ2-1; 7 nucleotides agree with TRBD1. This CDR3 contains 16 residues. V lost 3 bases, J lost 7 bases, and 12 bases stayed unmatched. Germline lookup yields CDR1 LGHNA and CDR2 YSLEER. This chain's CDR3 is CASSHLLGQTLNEQFF. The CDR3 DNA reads TGCGCCAGCAGCCACCTCCTGGGACAGACTTTAAATGAGCAGTTCTTC.

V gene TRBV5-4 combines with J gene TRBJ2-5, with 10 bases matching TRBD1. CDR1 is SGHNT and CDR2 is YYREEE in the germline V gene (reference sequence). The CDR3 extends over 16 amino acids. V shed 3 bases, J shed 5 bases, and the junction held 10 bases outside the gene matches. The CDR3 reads CASSSTSGTGDETQYF. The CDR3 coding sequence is TGTGCCAGCAGCTCAACCTCCGGGACAGGGGATGAGACCCAGTACTTC.

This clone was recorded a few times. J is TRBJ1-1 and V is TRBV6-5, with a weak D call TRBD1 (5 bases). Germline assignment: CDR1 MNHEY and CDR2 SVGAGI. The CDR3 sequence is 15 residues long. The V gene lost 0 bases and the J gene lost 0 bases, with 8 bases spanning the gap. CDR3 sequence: CASSYSGHLNTEAFF. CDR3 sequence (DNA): TGTGCCAGCAGTTACTCGGGGCATCTGAACACTGAAGCTTTCTTT.

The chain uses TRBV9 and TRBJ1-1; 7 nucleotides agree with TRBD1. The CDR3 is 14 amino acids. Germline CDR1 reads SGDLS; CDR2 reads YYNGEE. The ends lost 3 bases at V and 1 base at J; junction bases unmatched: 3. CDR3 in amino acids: CASSGGTANTEAFF. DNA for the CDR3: TGTGCCAGCAGCGGAGGGACAGCGAACACTGAAGCTTTCTTT.

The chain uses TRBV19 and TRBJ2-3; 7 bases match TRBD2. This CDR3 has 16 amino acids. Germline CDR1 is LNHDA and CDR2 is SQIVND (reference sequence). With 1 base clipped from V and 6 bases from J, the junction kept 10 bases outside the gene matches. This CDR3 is CASSIGGGGPMDTQYF. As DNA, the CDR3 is TGTGCCAGTAGTATAGGCGGGGGAGGCCCAATGGATACGCAGTATTTT.

CDR3 residues: CASNIAGGPAGELFF. CDR3 DNA: TGTGCCAGCAACATAGCGGGAGGGCCGGCCGGGGAGCTGTTTTTT. The V call is TRBV5-6, the J call TRBJ2-2, with 11 positions matching TRBD2. From germline, CDR1 is SGHDT and CDR2 YYEEEE. The V and J ends lost 6 bases and 6 bases, in that order; junction bases with no gene match: 7. The length of the CDR3 is 15 residues.

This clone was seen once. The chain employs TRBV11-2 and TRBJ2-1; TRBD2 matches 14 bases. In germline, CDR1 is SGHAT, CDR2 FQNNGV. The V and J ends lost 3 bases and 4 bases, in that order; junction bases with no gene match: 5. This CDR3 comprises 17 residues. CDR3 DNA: TGTGCCAGCAGCTTCGGGACTAGCGGGAGAGCTTACAATGAGCAGTTCTTC. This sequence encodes CASSFGTSGRAYNEQFF.

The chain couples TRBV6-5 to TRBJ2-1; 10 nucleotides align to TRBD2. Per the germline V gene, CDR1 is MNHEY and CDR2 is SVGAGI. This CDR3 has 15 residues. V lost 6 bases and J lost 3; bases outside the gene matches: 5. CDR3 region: CASSWGTSVYNEQFF. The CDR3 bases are TGTGCCAGCAGCTGGGGGACTAGCGTCTACAATGAGCAGTTCTTC.

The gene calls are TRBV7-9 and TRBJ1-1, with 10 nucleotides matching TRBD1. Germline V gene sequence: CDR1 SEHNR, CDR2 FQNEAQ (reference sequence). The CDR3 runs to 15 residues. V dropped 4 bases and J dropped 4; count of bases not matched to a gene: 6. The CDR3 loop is CASSYLTGGGTEAFF. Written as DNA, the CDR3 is TGTGCCAGCAGCTACCTGACAGGGGGCGGCACTGAAGCTTTCTTT.

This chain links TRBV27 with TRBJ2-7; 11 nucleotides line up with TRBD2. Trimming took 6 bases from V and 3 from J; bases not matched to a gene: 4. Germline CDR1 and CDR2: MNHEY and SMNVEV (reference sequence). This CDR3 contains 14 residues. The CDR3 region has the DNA TGTGCCAGCAGCCGACTAGCGGGGCTCTACGAGCAGTACTTC. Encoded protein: CASSRLAGLYEQYF.

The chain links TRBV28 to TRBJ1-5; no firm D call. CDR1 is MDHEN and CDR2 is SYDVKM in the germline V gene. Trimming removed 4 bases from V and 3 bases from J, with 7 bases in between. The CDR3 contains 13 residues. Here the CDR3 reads CASSSTYNQPQHF. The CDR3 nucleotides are TGTGCCAGCAGTTCCACCTACAATCAGCCCCAGCATTTT. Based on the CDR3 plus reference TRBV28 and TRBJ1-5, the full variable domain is DVKVTQSSRYLVKRTGEKVFLECVQDMDHENMFWYRQDPGLGLRLIYFSYDVKMKEKGDIPEGYSVSREKKERFSLILESASTNQTSMYLCASSSTYNQPQHFGDGTRLSIL.

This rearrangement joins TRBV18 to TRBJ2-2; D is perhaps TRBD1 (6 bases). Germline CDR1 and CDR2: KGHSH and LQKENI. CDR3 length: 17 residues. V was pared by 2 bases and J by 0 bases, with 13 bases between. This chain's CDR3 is CASSPDFRGANTGELFF. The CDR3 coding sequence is TGTGCCAGCTCACCAGATTTCAGGGGCGCGAACACCGGGGAGCTGTTTTTT. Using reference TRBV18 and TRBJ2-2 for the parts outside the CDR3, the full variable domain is NAGVMQNPRHLVRRRGQEARLRCSPMKGHSHVYWYRQLPEEGLKFMVYLQKENIIDESGMPKERFSAEFPKEGPSILRIQQVVRGDSAAYFCASSPDFRGANTGELFFGEGSRLTVL.

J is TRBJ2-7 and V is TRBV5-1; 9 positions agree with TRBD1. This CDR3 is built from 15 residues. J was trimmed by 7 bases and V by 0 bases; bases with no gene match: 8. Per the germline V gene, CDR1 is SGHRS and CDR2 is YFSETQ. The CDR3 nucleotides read TGCGCCAGCAGCTTGGCCCTAGGACAGGGGTGGGAGCAGTACTTC. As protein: CASSLALGQGWEQYF.

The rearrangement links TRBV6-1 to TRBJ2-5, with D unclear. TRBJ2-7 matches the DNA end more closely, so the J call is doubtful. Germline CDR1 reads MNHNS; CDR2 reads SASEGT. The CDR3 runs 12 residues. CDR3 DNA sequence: TGTGCCAGCAAGCACTTCGCCTACGAGCAGTACTTC. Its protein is CASKHFAYEQYF.

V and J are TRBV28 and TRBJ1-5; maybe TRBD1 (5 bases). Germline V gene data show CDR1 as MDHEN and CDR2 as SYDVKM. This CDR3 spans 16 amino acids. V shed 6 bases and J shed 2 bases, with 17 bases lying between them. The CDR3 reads CASSPNTGDGNQPQHF. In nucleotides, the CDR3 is TGTGCCAGCAGCCCCAACACGGGGGACGGCAATCAGCCCCAGCATTTT.

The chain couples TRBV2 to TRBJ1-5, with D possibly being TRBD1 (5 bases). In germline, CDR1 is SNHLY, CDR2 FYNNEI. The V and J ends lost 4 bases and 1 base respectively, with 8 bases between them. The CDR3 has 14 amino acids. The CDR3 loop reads CASSVAGSNQPQHF. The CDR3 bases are TGTGCCAGCAGTGTGGCAGGGAGCAATCAGCCCCAGCATTTT.

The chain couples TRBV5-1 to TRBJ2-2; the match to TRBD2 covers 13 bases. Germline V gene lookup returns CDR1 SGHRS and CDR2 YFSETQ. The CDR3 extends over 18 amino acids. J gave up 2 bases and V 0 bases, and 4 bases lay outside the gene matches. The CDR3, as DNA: TGCGCCAGCAGCTTGGGGACTAGCGGGAGTCCCAACACCGGGGAGCTGTTTTTT. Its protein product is CASSLGTSGSPNTGELFF.

The CDR3 DNA reads TGTGCCAGCAGCAAAGCGTACGGACTAGCGGGAGGGGTGGAGACCCAGTACTTC. It is translated as CASSKAYGLAGGVETQYF. The chain uses TRBV21-1 and TRBJ2-5; the table's D call of TRBD2 was not tested on the DNA. TRBV21-1 is assigned pseudogene status. CDR3 size: 18 residues.